This T cell receptor (beta chain) appears in the sequencing data of a study of Tregs in tolerant kidney transplant recipients. Unstimulated regulatory T cells (CD4+CD25+CD127-), CD4+CD25- non-regulatory cells, CD4 and CD8 cells were FACS-sorted from thawed PBMCs. Trimming removed 4 bases at V and 1 base at J, with 2 bases between. The CDR3 contains 12 residues. Germline V lookup: CDR1 SGHNT, CDR2 YYREEE (reference sequence). Notes on the study in general: Validation in larger populations is needed because few patients were studied. Expanding Tregs on activated donor B cells appeared to best identify donor-specific TCRbeta clones.

In this sample, this clone turned up once. Antigen: not known. Profiling relied on immunoSEQ multiplex PCR, and the TCRdb table lists in-frame clones only, not all of them. This table has fewer than 150,000 clones, around 94% appearing once. The sample taken for sequencing was CD4+ T cells from blood. J is TRBJ2-2 and V is TRBV5-4; D uncertain. The sequence was collected from a human donor in good health. In nucleotides, the CDR3 is TGTGCCAGCAGCGTGAACACCGGGGAGCTGTTTTTT. Translating it yields CASSVNTGELFF.